The entry below describes one T cell receptor beta chain. There is no known antigen for this receptor. One base away there is no much larger clone; base qualities are not given. These data come from a study of T-cell reconstitution after alpha-beta-depleted transplantation in children (dated by TCRdb to 2016 to 2017). Background on the whole study: Using TCR repertoire profiling, the study followed T-cell immune reconstitution in a quantitative way in children after TCRalphabeta/CD19-depleted allogeneic hematopoietic cell transplantation.

From cysteine to phenylalanine, the CDR3 is 16 amino acids long. Only CDR3 DNA remains: 48 bases, in frame from the first base. The germline V gene provides CDR1 SGHTA and CDR2 FQGTGA. V sheds 5 bases and J sheds 0 bases, leaving 14 bases between their ends. The library was produced with PCR. Sequencing instrument: Illumina HiSeq 2500. Molecular barcoding was employed in the preparation of TCR libraries, with unique molecular identifiers being used to normalize TCRbeta repertoire quantification. Starting from the raw public reads, TCRdb applied fastp trimming at Q25, assembled clones with MiXCR and retained in-frame beta chains. Under each unique CDR3 protein, matching rows form one entry showing the most common genes and DNA. The sample table lists hundreds of thousands of distinct CDR3 sequences, 18% of them with a count of one. The ten largest clones take up 2.5% to 3.5% of the sample.

The TCR originated in a human donor who donated a stem cell graft to a child with acute lymphoblastic leukemia. This chain is built from TRBV7-3 and TRBJ2-1; 5 matching bases give a weak D call of TRBD1. The specimen was PBMCs from the stem cell graft donor, collected from the stem cell graft. Here the CDR3 is given as CASSKGLPSSYNEQFF. DNA sequence: TGTGCCAGCAGCAAGGGGCTGCCGAGCTCCTACAATGAGCAGTTCTTC. The full variable domain, completed from the reference TRBV7-3 and TRBJ2-1 proteins outside the CDR3, reads GAGVSQTPSNKVTEKGKYVELRCDPISGHTALYWYRQSLGQGPEFLIYFQGTGAADDSGLPNDRFFAVRPEGSVSTLKIQRTERGDSAVYLCASSKGLPSSYNEQFFGPGTRLTVL.